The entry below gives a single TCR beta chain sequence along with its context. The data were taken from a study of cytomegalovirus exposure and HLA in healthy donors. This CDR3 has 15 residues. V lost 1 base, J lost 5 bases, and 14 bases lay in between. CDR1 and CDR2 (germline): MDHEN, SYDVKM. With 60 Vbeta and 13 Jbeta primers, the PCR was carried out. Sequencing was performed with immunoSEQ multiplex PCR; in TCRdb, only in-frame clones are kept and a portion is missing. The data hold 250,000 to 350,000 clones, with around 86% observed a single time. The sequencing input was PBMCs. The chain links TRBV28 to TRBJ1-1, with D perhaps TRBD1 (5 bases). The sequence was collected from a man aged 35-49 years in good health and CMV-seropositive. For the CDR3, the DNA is TGTGCCAGCAGTTTATTCCCAGGGAGGGAGACTGAAGCTTTCTTT. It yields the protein CASSLFPGRETEAFF.